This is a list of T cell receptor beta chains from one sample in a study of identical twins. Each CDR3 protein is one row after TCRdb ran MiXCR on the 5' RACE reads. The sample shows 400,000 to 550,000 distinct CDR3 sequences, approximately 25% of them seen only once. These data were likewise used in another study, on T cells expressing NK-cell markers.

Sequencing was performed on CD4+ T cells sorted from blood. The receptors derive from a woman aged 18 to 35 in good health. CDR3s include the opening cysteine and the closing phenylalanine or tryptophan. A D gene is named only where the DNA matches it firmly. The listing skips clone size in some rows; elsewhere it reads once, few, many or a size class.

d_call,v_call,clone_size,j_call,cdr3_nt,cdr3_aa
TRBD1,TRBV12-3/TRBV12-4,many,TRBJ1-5,TGTGCCAGCAGTGGGACAGGGGCGAATCAGCCCCAGCATTTT,CASSGTGANQPQHF
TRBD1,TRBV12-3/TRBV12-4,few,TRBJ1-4,TGTGCCAGCAGCCCGGGACAGGGTGTAGAAAAACTGTTTTTT,CASSPGQGVEKLFF
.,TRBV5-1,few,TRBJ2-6,TGCGCCAGCAGCTTGGGGCCGATACCTGGGGCCAACGTCCTGACTTTC,CASSLGPIPGANVLTF
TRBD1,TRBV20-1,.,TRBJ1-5,TGCAGTGCGACCGGGACAGGGTCACAGCCCCAGCATTTT,CSATGTGSQPQHF
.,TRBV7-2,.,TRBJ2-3,TGTGCCAGCAGCTTAGCGCCGTCTAAAGCGGGACATAGCACAGATACGCAGTATTTT,CASSLAPSKAGHSTDTQYF
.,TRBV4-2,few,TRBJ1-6,TGTGCCAGCAGCCAAGATGGGGAATTGCCCCTCCACTTT,CASSQDGELPLHF
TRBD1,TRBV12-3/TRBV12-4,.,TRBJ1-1,TGTGCCAGCAGTCCCACCGGGACAGGGAATCATTTCACTGAAGCTTTCTTT,CASSPTGTGNHFTEAFF
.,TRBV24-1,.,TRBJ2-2,TGTGCCACCAGTGAGTCTGGGACGGCTCCCGGGGAGCTGTTTTTT,CATSESGTAPGELFF
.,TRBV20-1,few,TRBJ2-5,TGCAGTGCTCCTTCCCGGGGAACGTTCAGGGAGACCCAGTACTTC,CSAPSRGTFRETQYF
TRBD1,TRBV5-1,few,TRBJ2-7,TGCGCCAGCAGCTGGACCCCCGACAGGGGCAACTACGAGCAGTACTTC,CASSWTPDRGNYEQYF
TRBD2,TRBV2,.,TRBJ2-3,TGTGCCAGCAGGTCCGTCGGGAGGGGGACAGATACGCAGTATTTT,CASRSVGRGTDTQYF
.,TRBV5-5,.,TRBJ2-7,TGTGCCAGCAGCTTCGAGGAGGGAAATACCTACGAGCAGTACTTC,CASSFEEGNTYEQYF
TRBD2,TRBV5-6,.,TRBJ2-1,TGTGCCACGAAGCGGGAGGGCCGAAATGAGCAGTTCTTC,CATKREGRNEQFF
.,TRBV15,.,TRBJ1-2,TGTGCCACCAGCAGAGATATTTCGGACGTCTACTTAAATTATGGCTACACCTTC,CATSRDISDVYLNYGYTF
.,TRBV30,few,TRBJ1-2,TGTGCCTGGAGTGATATTGGCAGGGCGAACTATGGCTACACCTTC,CAWSDIGRANYGYTF
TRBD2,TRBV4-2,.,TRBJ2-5,TGTGCCAGCAGCCAGTCAATAGCGGGTGGGGAGACCCAGTACTTC,CASSQSIAGGETQYF
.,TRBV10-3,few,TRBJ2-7,TGTGCCATCAGTGCACCGGGATCCACCTACGAGCAGTACTTC,CAISAPGSTYEQYF
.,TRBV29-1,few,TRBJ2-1,TGCAGCGTTGGGTCGGGATACAATGAGCAGTTCTTC,CSVGSGYNEQFF
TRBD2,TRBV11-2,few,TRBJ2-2,TGTGCCAGCAGCCGAACTAGCGGGGGGGCCGGATCCGGGGAGCTGTTTTTT,CASSRTSGGAGSGELFF
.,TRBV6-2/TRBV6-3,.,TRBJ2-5,TGTGCCAGCCGTAGAGGGGCAGAGACCCAGTACTTC,CASRRGAETQYF
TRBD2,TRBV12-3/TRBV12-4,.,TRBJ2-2,TGTGCCAGCAGCCCGTGGGTTAGCGGGAGAGGCACCGGGGAGCTGTTTTTT,CASSPWVSGRGTGELFF
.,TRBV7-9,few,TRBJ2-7,TGTGCCAGCAGCACAAGCTTTTACGAGCAGTACTTC,CASSTSFYEQYF
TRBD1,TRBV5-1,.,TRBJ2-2,TGCGCCAGCAGCTTGCCGACAGGGGCTTACACCGGGGAGCTGTTTTTT,CASSLPTGAYTGELFF
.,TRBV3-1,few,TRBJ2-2,TGTGCCAGCAGACAAGCAGGGCAAACCGGGGAGCTGTTTTTT,CASRQAGQTGELFF
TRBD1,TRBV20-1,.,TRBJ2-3,TGCAGTGCTAGAGACCAAGGGAGGACAGGGCTTAGGACAGATACGCAGTATTTT,CSARDQGRTGLRTDTQYF
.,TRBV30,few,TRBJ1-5,TGTGCCTGGAGTCCAGGGACCAATCAGCCCCAGCATTTT,CAWSPGTNQPQHF
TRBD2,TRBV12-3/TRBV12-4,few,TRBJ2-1,TGTGCCAGCAGTTTGGGCCCCCGGGGGGAGGAGCAGTTCTTC,CASSLGPRGEEQFF
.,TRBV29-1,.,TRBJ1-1,TGCAGCGTTGCTCCCGACAGGAACACTGAAGCTTTCTTT,CSVAPDRNTEAFF
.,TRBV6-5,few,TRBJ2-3,TGTGCCAGCAGTTACCAGCTAGCTGGAGATACGCAGTATTTT,CASSYQLAGDTQYF
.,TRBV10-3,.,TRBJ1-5,TGTGCCATCAGTGACGAGTACAATCAGCCCCAGCATTTT,CAISDEYNQPQHF
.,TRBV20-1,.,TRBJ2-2,TGCAGTGCTCCGGGCAGGGCGTTTAACACCGGGGAGCTGTTTTTT,CSAPGRAFNTGELFF
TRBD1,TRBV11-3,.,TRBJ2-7,TGTGCCAGCAGCATCCGGGACAGAGACTACGAGCAGTACTTC,CASSIRDRDYEQYF
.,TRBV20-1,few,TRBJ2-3,TGCAGTGCTAGGGACGGGAGTACAGATACGCAGTATTTT,CSARDGSTDTQYF
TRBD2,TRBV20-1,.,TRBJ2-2,TGCAGTGCGCTAGCGGGAGGGCAAACCGGGGAGCTGTTTTTT,CSALAGGQTGELFF
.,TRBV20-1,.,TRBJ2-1,TGCAGTGCCGCAGGGGTTGAGCAGTTCTTC,CSAAGVEQFF
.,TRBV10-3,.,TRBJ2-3,TGTGCCTCAACCACCTATGGGGCGGGAGATACGCAGTATTTT,CASTTYGAGDTQYF
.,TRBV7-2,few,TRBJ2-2,TGTGCCAGCAGCCCGATCGACATTTCCACCGGGGAGCTGTTTTTT,CASSPIDISTGELFF
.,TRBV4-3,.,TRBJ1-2,TGCGCCAGCAGCCAAGAGAACAGCGATAACTATGGCTACACCTTC,CASSQENSDNYGYTF
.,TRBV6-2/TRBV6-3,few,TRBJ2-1,TGTGCCAGCAGTTACGGCGGCGCCTACAATGAGCAGTTCTTC,CASSYGGAYNEQFF
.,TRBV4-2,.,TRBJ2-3,TGTGCCAGCAGCCAAGATGCTCCCGGGGTGGGCACAGATACGCAGTATTTT,CASSQDAPGVGTDTQYF
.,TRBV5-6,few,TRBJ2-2,TGTGCCAGCAGCCGATTTGGGTGGAAGAACACCGGGGAGCTGTTTTTT,CASSRFGWKNTGELFF
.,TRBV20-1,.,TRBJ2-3,TGCAGTGCTGACCTTCCGGGAACGGGAGATACGCAGTATTTT,CSADLPGTGDTQYF
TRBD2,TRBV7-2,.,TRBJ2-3,TGTGCCAGCAGCTTAACCCGACTAGCGGGAGGGCCGCATACGCAGTATTTT,CASSLTRLAGGPHTQYF
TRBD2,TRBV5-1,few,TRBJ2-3,TGCGCCAGCAGCGGGTGGACTAGCGGGAGGTCCCACCCAGATACGCAGTATTTT,CASSGWTSGRSHPDTQYF
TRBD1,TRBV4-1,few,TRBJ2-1,TGCGCCAGCAGCCTGTATCCGGGACAGTATTCCTACAATGAGCAGTTCTTC,CASSLYPGQYSYNEQFF
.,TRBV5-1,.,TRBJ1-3,TGCGCCAGCAGCCCGGGTAGTGGCACCATATATTTT,CASSPGSGTIYF
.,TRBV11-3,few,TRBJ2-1,TGTGCCAGCAGCGGGTGGGGGGGCGTCTATGAGCAGTTCTTC,CASSGWGGVYEQFF
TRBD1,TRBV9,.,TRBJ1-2,TGTGCCAGCAGCGTCGGGACAGGAGACTATGGCTACACCTTC,CASSVGTGDYGYTF
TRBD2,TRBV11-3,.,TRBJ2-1,TGTGCCAGCAGCACTAGCGGGAGGTACAATGAGCAGTTCTTC,CASSTSGRYNEQFF
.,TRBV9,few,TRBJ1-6,TGTGCCAGCAGCGTAAGAGGGATCAATTCACCCCTCCACTTT,CASSVRGINSPLHF
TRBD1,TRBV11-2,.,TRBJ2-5,TGTGCCAGCAGCTCGCCGGCGACAGGGCAAGAGACCCAGTACTTC,CASSSPATGQETQYF
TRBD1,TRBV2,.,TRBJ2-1,TGTGCCAGCAGTGTGGGGACAGGGACGTACAATGAGCAGTTCTTC,CASSVGTGTYNEQFF
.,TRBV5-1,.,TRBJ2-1,TGCGCCAGCAGCTTGGGCTTTGCGAGCTCCTACAATGAGCAGTTCTTC,CASSLGFASSYNEQFF